This entry features one TCR beta chain sequence. Antigen specificity is unknown. Donation came from healthy Caucasian individuals in Russia who were aged about 6 to 100. These data originate in a study of blood T cells in healthy people across ages. A second PCR of 7 to 11 cycles used a sample-barcoded 5' primer and a J-beta primer mix. The authors tagged each cDNA molecule using a template-switch adaptor with 12 random nucleotides. Each CDR3 protein gets one entry after TCRdb re-called the 5' RACE reads with MiXCR. The table has 1.5 million to 2 million distinct CDR3 sequences, around 42% seen once; the top ten hold about 23%. Study conclusions and caveats: Investigators viewed diversity estimates from one million T cells as underestimates, the study reported. TCR beta diversity per million T cells fell roughly linearly with age.

The TCR originated in a human donor in good health. Sequenced input: blood.

The CDR3 sequence: CASSLSTEPLGYTF. The DNA of the CDR3 is TGTGCCAGCAGCTTAAGTACAGAACCTCTTGGCTACACCTTC. The V call is TRBV7-2, the J call TRBJ1-2; D unclear. V lost 2 bases and J 7 bases, leaving 14 bases between the germline ends. This CDR3 region has 14 residues. From germline, CDR1 is SGHTA and CDR2 FQGNSA.